This T cell receptor beta chain comes out of a study of T cell changes during pregnancy in multiple sclerosis. The data were produced by immunoSEQ multiplex PCR, yet TCRdb's version contains in-frame clones alone and is incomplete. The sample yields some 36,000 clones, around nine tenths seen once. Losses at the gene ends were 11 bases for V and 1 base for J; bases not matched to a gene: 10. Looked up from germline, CDR1 is SNHLY and CDR2 is FYNNEI. This CDR3 is built from 14 residues. The chain employs TRBV2 and TRBJ1-1; 7 bases fit TRBD1. The sample in question was CD4+ T cells from peripheral blood mononuclear cells, obtained in the second trimester of pregnancy. This TCR derives from a female donor in good health, enrolled as a control in a pregnancy study. As DNA, the CDR3 is TGTGCCTCCCGCCGGGGACAGTCGAACACTGAAGCTTTCTTT. As protein: CASRRGQSNTEAFF.